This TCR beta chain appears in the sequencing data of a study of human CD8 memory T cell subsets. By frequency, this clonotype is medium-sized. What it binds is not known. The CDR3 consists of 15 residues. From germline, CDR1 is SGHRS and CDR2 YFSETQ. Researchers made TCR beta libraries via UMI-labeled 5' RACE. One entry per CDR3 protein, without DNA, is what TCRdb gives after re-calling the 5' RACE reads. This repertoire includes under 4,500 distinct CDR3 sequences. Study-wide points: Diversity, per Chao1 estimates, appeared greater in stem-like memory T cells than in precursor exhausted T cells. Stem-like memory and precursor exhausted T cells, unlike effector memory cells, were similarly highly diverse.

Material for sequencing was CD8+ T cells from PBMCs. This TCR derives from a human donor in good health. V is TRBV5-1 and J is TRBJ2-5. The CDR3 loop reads CASSELWNYQETQYF.